The 29 T cell receptor beta chains in this list originate from one sample, sequenced in a study of chemoradiotherapy in HPV16-positive cancers. Here immunoSEQ multiplex PCR was the method, and the copy in TCRdb shows in-frame clones only, minus some. The sample shows under 2,500 clones, roughly 87% of them seen only once. The sample in question was tumor tissue, obtained from a patient who underwent chemoradiotherapy. The source is a human donor with HPV-associated anogenital cancer.

The chain carries TRBV18 and TRBJ1-2; a weak D match, TRBD1 (6 bases). The V gene lost 5 bases and the J gene lost 6 bases, with 10 bases spanning the gap. Germline V gene lookup returns CDR1 KGHSH and CDR2 LQKENI. The CDR3 covers 12 residues. Here the CDR3 reads CASSSNRDGYTF. The CDR3 region has the DNA TGTGCCAGCTCATCGAACAGGGATGGCTACACCTTC.

J is TRBJ2-7 and V is TRBV18; the match to TRBD2 covers 9 bases. V lost 3 bases, J lost 5 bases, and 11 bases stayed unmatched. This CDR3 comprises 16 residues. CDR1 and CDR2 (germline): KGHSH, LQKENI. Here the CDR3 reads CASSPPDPSGVHEQYF. DNA of the CDR3: TGTGCCAGCTCACCTCCTGACCCTAGCGGGGTCCACGAGCAGTACTTC. Looking up the rest from reference TRBV18 and TRBJ2-7 gives the full variable domain: NAGVMQNPRHLVRRRGQEARLRCSPMKGHSHVYWYRQLPEEGLKFMVYLQKENIIDESGMPKERFSAEFPKEGPSILRIQQVVRGDSAAYFCASSPPDPSGVHEQYFGPGTRLTVT.

The chain links TRBV19 to TRBJ2-1, with 11 bases identical to TRBD2. This CDR3 is built from 16 residues. With V trimmed by 6 bases and J by 4 bases, 8 bases remained unmatched. CDR1 and CDR2 from the germline V gene are LNHDA and SQIVND (reference sequence). In nucleotides, the CDR3 is TGTGCCAGTAGCCCGTTCGGGACTAGCGGTTACAATGAGCAGTTCTTC. Protein: CASSPFGTSGYNEQFF.

The V and J genes are TRBV2 and TRBJ2-3; D is undetermined. Trimming removed 7 bases at V and 0 bases at J, with 8 bases between. From germline, CDR1 is SNHLY and CDR2 FYNNEI. This CDR3 is 13 amino acids long. CDR3: CASKFSSTDTQYF. CDR3 in DNA: TGTGCCAGCAAATTCTCGAGCACAGATACGCAGTATTTT.

This clone has a handful of counts. This chain connects TRBV6-1 to TRBJ1-2; tentative D call: TRBD1 (6 bases). The V gene's germline CDR1 is MNHNS and CDR2 SASEGT. Trimming cost V 0 bases and J 1 base, with 12 bases left between them. This CDR3 spans 16 amino acids. The CDR3 sequence: CASSEARGAVNYGYTF. CDR3 in DNA: TGTGCCAGCAGTGAAGCGCGGGGGGCAGTTAACTATGGCTACACCTTC.

V gene TRBV7-3 combines with J gene TRBJ2-1, with 8 bases matching TRBD2. The CDR3 is made up of 17 amino acids. The junction had 11 bases not matched to a gene; V was cut back by 2 bases and J by 5 bases. In germline, CDR1 is SGHTA, CDR2 FQGTGA. The CDR3 DNA sequence: TGTGCCAGCAGCTTACGGTCCCCGGCGGGAGGAAACAATGAGCAGTTCTTC. It yields the protein CASSLRSPAGGNNEQFF.

The rearrangement uses TRBV2 and TRBJ2-2; no clear D gene. CDR1 is SNHLY, CDR2 FYNNEI, per germline. Deletions cut 2 bases from V and 3 bases from J, with 4 bases between. The CDR3 consists of 13 residues. The CDR3 DNA sequence: TGTGCCAGCAGTGAACGGTACACCGGGGAGCTGTTTTTT. As protein: CASSERYTGELFF.

The chain combines TRBV6-5 with TRBJ2-2, with 7 bases identical to TRBD2. The CDR3 loop spans 14 amino acids. Germline V gene sequence: CDR1 MNHEY, CDR2 SVGAGI. The V gene end was trimmed by 5 bases and the J gene end by 7 bases; junction bases not matched to a gene: 7. The CDR3 here is CASSHSRGVGELFF. CDR3 in DNA: TGTGCCAGCAGTCATTCACGGGGGGTCGGGGAGCTGTTTTTT.

The gene calls are TRBV30 and TRBJ1-6, with D unclear. This CDR3 has 13 residues. Trimming shortened V by 0 bases and J by 8 bases, and 8 bases separated the two germline ends. Germline CDR1 reads GTSNPN; CDR2 reads SVGIG (reference sequence). CDR3 DNA: TGTGCCTGGAGTGTACAAGGCGATTCACCCCTCCACTTT. Its translation: CAWSVQGDSPLHF.

This clone was counted only a few times. This chain uses TRBV27 with TRBJ2-7; TRBD1 is a possible D gene (5 bases). CDR1 and CDR2 (germline): MNHEY, SMNVEV (reference sequence). Trimming left V 2 bases short and J 5 bases short, with 13 bases between. The CDR3 length is 14 residues. This CDR3 reads CASSLPGQDNEQYF. CDR3 DNA sequence: TGTGCCAGCAGTTTACCTGGACAAGATAACGAGCAGTACTTC.

This clone showed up just a few times. The rearrangement links TRBV7-9 to TRBJ2-1, with 9 bases fitting TRBD2. The germline CDR1 and CDR2 sequences are SEHNR and FQNEAQ (reference sequence). This CDR3 contains 17 residues. Germline trimming cut 5 bases from V and 5 bases from J; bases unmatched to any gene: 13. CDR3 bases: TGTGCCAGCAGCCTCACTATTAGCGGGAGTACGGACAATGAGCAGTTCTTC. Amino acids: CASSLTISGSTDNEQFF. The full variable domain, completed using reference TRBV7-9 and TRBJ2-1, is DTGVSQNPRHKITKRGQNVTFRCDPISEHNRLYWYRQTLGQGPEFLTYFQNEAQLEKSRLLSDRFSAERPKGSFSTLEIQRTEQGDSAMYLCASSLTISGSTDNEQFFGPGTRLTVL.

The chain's CDR3 is CASSPPSPYEQYF. The CDR3 nucleotides are TGTGCCAGCTCACCCCCCAGTCCCTACGAGCAGTACTTC. The chain joins TRBV18 to TRBJ2-7; D is unresolved. The CDR3 contains 13 residues. The V end was cut by 3 bases, the J end by 2 bases, with 8 bases between. Germline V gene data show CDR1 as KGHSH and CDR2 as LQKENI.

The J gene is TRBJ2-7, the V gene TRBV4-2, with D uncertain. V lost 1 base and J lost 6, with 4 bases in between. The CDR3 is 11 amino acids. Germline CDR1 is LGHNA and CDR2 is YNFKEQ. In DNA, the CDR3 is TGTGCCAGCAGCCAAGGGCCCGAGCAGTACTTC. Protein sequence: CASSQGPEQYF.

CDR3 DNA: TGCGCCAGCAGCCCCAGTGACCGGGACTTAGCGGGAGACTACAATGAGCAGTTCTTC. Protein sequence: CASSPSDRDLAGDYNEQFF. J is TRBJ2-1 and V is TRBV10-1; 9 bases align to TRBD2. Germline CDR1 reads WNHNN; CDR2 reads SYGVQD (reference sequence). The CDR3 runs to 19 residues. Germline trimming cut 6 bases from V and 3 bases from J; bases unmatched to any gene: 18.

The sample holds one count of this clone. CDR3: CASSQLSDRGHGYTF. Written as DNA, the CDR3 is TGTGCCAGCAGCCAACTCTCGGACAGGGGACATGGCTACACCTTC. The chain uses TRBV4-2 and TRBJ1-2, with 9 bases lining up with TRBD1. J gave up 6 bases and V 2 bases, and 7 bases lay outside the gene matches. There are 15 residues in the CDR3. Germline V gene lookup returns CDR1 LGHNA and CDR2 YNFKEQ.

This clone was recorded only once. V is TRBV28 and J is TRBJ1-4, with D possibly TRBD1 on 5 matching bases. The CDR3 runs 16 residues. The germline V gene has CDR1 MDHEN and CDR2 SYDVKM. The V gene lost 3 bases and the J gene lost 4 bases, with 15 bases spanning the gap. CDR3 nucleotide sequence: TGTGCCAGCAGTTTCGGGGCAGGGTTAGGTAATGAAAAACTGTTTTTT. Its protein is CASSFGAGLGNEKLFF.

This clone occurred once. The rearrangement links TRBV2 to TRBJ1-5; no definite D call. V was trimmed by 0 bases and J by 3 bases, leaving 12 bases between them. The germline CDR1 and CDR2 sequences are SNHLY and FYNNEI. CDR3 length: 16 amino acids. DNA for the CDR3: TGTGCCAGCAGTGAAGCCCCGGGGTTAGACAATCAGCCCCAGCATTTT. Encoded protein: CASSEAPGLDNQPQHF.

This clone was observed once. This chain links TRBV5-8 with TRBJ2-7, with 7 bases lining up with TRBD1. This CDR3 spans 15 amino acids. Germline V gene data show CDR1 as SGHTS and CDR2 as YDEGEE. V was clipped by 3 bases and J by 2 bases; unmatched bases: 8. CDR3 residues: CASSSWTGATYEQYF. In DNA, the CDR3 is TGTGCCAGCAGCTCCTGGACAGGCGCTACCTACGAGCAGTACTTC. The full variable domain, in which reference TRBV5-8 and TRBJ2-7 provide the parts outside the CDR3, is EAGVTQSPTHLIKTRGQQATLRCSPISGHTSVYWYQQALGLGLQFLLWYDEGEERNRGNFPPRFSGRQFPNYSSELNVNALELEDSALYLCASSSWTGATYEQYFGPGTRLTVT.

The sample holds one count of this clone. CDR3 bases: TGTGCCAGTAGTTTAATCCGTCCGGGCCGCGGAGGGGAGCAGTTCTTC. It encodes CASSLIRPGRGGEQFF. The rearrangement uses TRBV19 and TRBJ2-1; perhaps TRBD2 as D (6 bases). The CDR3 loop spans 16 amino acids. Trimming shortened V by 5 bases and J by 10 bases, and 24 bases separated the two germline ends. The germline CDR1 and CDR2 sequences are LNHDA and SQIVND (reference sequence).

The V gene is TRBV5-6, the J gene TRBJ1-4, with 9 nucleotides matching TRBD1. Germline CDR1 SGHDT, CDR2 YYEEEE. CDR3 length equals 16 residues. After removal of 0 bases from V and 8 bases from J, the junction contained 8 bases not matched to a gene. The CDR3 coding sequence is TGTGCCAGCAGCTTGGCAAACAGGGGGCAAGGAGAAAAACTGTTTTTT. Its protein is CASSLANRGQGEKLFF.

This chain connects TRBV7-9 to TRBJ2-5; 7 bases fit TRBD1. There are 15 residues in the CDR3. The germline CDR1 and CDR2 sequences are SEHNR and FQNEAQ (reference sequence). Trimming removed 7 bases from V and 2 bases from J; junction bases left unmatched: 10. The CDR3 nucleotides read TGTGCCAGCACCCTAGGGGGCGTGGGGCAAGAGACCCAGTACTTC. Protein sequence: CASTLGGVGQETQYF.

The V gene is TRBV5-1, the J gene TRBJ1-3, with D possibly matching TRBD1 (6 bases). V shed 4 bases and J shed 3 bases, with 14 bases lying between them. The CDR3 is 15 residues long. CDR1 and CDR2 from the germline V gene are SGHRS and YFSETQ. CDR3 protein: CASSTSGQRGNTIYF. The CDR3 DNA reads as TGCGCCAGCAGCACATCGGGACAACGTGGAAACACCATATATTTT.

The chain links TRBV4-3 to TRBJ2-4, with 10 nucleotides matching TRBD2. Germline lookup yields CDR1 LGHNA and CDR2 YSLEER. The CDR3 totals 17 residues. V lost 0 bases, J lost 1 base, and 3 bases stayed unmatched. In DNA, the CDR3 is TGCGCCAGCAGCCAAGATGCAGCGGGAGGGGCCAAAAACATTCAGTACTTC. As protein: CASSQDAAGGAKNIQYF.

The chain links TRBV29-1 to TRBJ2-3, with a weak D call TRBD1 (6 bases). Trimming removed 3 bases at V and 4 bases at J, with 11 bases between. The CDR3 consists of 13 residues. Germline lookup yields CDR1 SQVTM and CDR2 ANQGSEA. DNA for the CDR3: TGCAGCGTTGAGGCCCAGGGGTCAGATACGCAGTATTTT. Its protein product is CSVEAQGSDTQYF.

The chain employs TRBV4-3 and TRBJ2-3, with 9 bases lining up with TRBD2. The germline gives CDR1 LGHNA, CDR2 YSLEER. With V trimmed by 1 base and J by 6 bases, 2 bases remained unmatched. The CDR3 spans 14 residues. CDR3 sequence reads: CASSQGGLADTQYF. Here the CDR3 DNA reads TGCGCCAGCAGCCAAGGTGGACTAGCGGATACGCAGTATTTT.

The chain joins TRBV28 to TRBJ2-1; 9 bases align to TRBD2. Germline values: CDR1 MDHEN, CDR2 SYDVKM. The CDR3 runs to 15 residues. V dropped 6 bases and J dropped 5; count of bases not matched to a gene: 8. CDR3 sequence reads: CASSPQREANNEQFF. The CDR3 region has the DNA TGTGCCAGCAGCCCCCAGCGGGAGGCTAACAATGAGCAGTTCTTC. Using reference TRBV28 and TRBJ2-1 for the parts outside the CDR3, the full variable domain is DVKVTQSSRYLVKRTGEKVFLECVQDMDHENMFWYRQDPGLGLRLIYFSYDVKMKEKGDIPEGYSVSREKKERFSLILESASTNQTSMYLCASSPQREANNEQFFGPGTRLTVL.

The chain couples TRBV27 to TRBJ2-5; TRBD1 or TRBD2 may be the D gene (5 bases each). V lost 3 bases and J 5 bases, leaving 13 bases between the germline ends. CDR1 and CDR2 (germline): MNHEY, SMNVEV (reference sequence). The CDR3 runs 14 residues. This chain's CDR3 is CASSLQGDYETQYF. The CDR3 DNA is TGTGCCAGCAGTTTGCAGGGAGATTACGAGACCCAGTACTTC.

The gene calls are TRBV27 and TRBJ1-1; D might be TRBD1 (5 bases). V lost 5 bases, J lost 1 base, and 14 bases lay in between. The CDR3 runs to 15 residues. Germline V gives CDR1 MNHEY, CDR2 SMNVEV (reference sequence). The CDR3 nucleotides read TGTGCCAGCAGTCCATGGGGGGAAGGGAACACTGAAGCTTTCTTT. The encoded protein is CASSPWGEGNTEAFF.

The rearrangement links TRBV19 to TRBJ1-1; D remains unclear. Trimming stripped 6 bases from V and 6 bases from J, with 14 bases between. This CDR3 is 13 amino acids long. Germline CDR1 reads LNHDA; CDR2 reads SQIVND (reference sequence). CDR3 loop: CASSEVRQSEAFF. The CDR3 DNA is TGTGCCAGTAGCGAGGTTCGCCAGTCTGAAGCTTTCTTT. Looking up the rest from reference TRBV19 and TRBJ1-1 gives the full variable domain: DGGITQSPKYLFRKEGQNVTLSCEQNLNHDAMYWYRQDPGQGLRLIYYSQIVNDFQKGDIAEGYSVSREKKESFPLTVTSAQKNPTAFYLCASSEVRQSEAFFGQGTRLTVV.